This passage covers 11 T cell receptor beta chains from one sample sequenced in a study of blood T cell repertoires in COVID-19. The protocol was immunoSEQ multiplex PCR, while the TCRdb copy is restricted to in-frame clones and leaves out a portion. The sample has under 200,000 clones, 85% to 90% seen once. Sequenced input: peripheral blood. All receptors come from a woman aged 80 or over with COVID-19, enrolled during active disease.

Only one count was recorded for this clone. The chain carries TRBV4-3 and TRBJ2-1; 9 nucleotides match TRBD2. Germline CDR1 reads LGHNA; CDR2 reads YSLEER. V trimming: 3 bases; J trimming: 0 bases; junction bases outside the gene matches: 0. The CDR3 runs to 15 residues. The CDR3 DNA reads TGCGCCAGCAGCCATAGCGGGAGCTCCTACAATGAGCAGTTCTTC. Residues: CASSHSGSSYNEQFF.

The chain combines TRBV4-2 with TRBJ2-3; D may be TRBD2 (5 bases). The CDR3 runs 18 residues. CDR1 is LGHNA, CDR2 YNFKEQ, per germline. V was trimmed by 0 bases and J by 1 base, leaving 17 bases between them. The CDR3 loop reads CASSQEYGNGGGTDTQYF. CDR3 in DNA: TGTGCCAGCAGCCAAGAATACGGCAATGGAGGAGGCACAGATACGCAGTATTTT.

This CDR3 reads CASSADRGHGYEKLFF. The CDR3 DNA sequence: TGTGCCAGCAGCGCGGACAGGGGGCATGGATATGAAAAACTGTTTTTT. V gene TRBV5-6 combines with J gene TRBJ1-4; 11 nucleotides agree with TRBD1. The J segment lost 6 bases and the V segment lost 4 bases, leaving 8 bases of the junction unmatched. CDR3 length: 16 residues. Germline V gene lookup returns CDR1 SGHDT and CDR2 YYEEEE.

The chain carries TRBV27 and TRBJ2-2; a possible D gene is TRBD2 (7 bases). V was trimmed by 3 bases and J by 3 bases, leaving 14 bases between them. Germline V lookup: CDR1 MNHEY, CDR2 SMNVEV (reference sequence). The CDR3 is 16 amino acids. CDR3 nucleotides: TGTGCCAGCAGTTTTAGGGGGAGGGCAGACACCGGGGAGCTGTTTTTT. Amino acids: CASSFRGRADTGELFF.

The rearrangement uses TRBV18 and TRBJ1-2, with TRBD1 as a possible D gene (5 bases). The CDR3 spans 13 residues. V lost 2 bases and J lost 4, with 8 bases in between. Germline loops: CDR1 KGHSH, CDR2 LQKENI. CDR3 residues: CASSPAGGYGYTF. CDR3 in DNA: TGTGCCAGCTCACCAGCCGGGGGCTATGGCTACACCTTC.

This chain connects TRBV7-2 to TRBJ2-2; D might be TRBD2 (7 bases). Germline V gene sequence: CDR1 SGHTA, CDR2 FQGNSA. The length of the CDR3 is 16 residues. Trimming removed 1 base from V and 7 bases from J, with 16 bases in between. CDR3 DNA: TGTGCCAGCAGCTTAGTGGGACGGGGGGCAATCGGGGAGCTGTTTTTT. This translates into CASSLVGRGAIGELFF. Variable domain in full (rest from reference TRBV7-2 and TRBJ2-2): GAGVSQSPSNKVTEKGKDVELRCDPISGHTALYWYRQSLGQGLEFLIYFQGNSAPDKSGLPSDRFSAERTGGSVSTLTIQRTQQEDSAVYLCASSLVGRGAIGELFFGEGSRLTVL.

V gene TRBV19 combines with J gene TRBJ1-3; D ambiguous. Trimming cost V 7 bases and J 3 bases, with 16 bases left between them. Germline V gene lookup returns CDR1 LNHDA and CDR2 SQIVND (reference sequence). The CDR3 totals 15 residues. CDR3 DNA: TGTGCCAGTACTACCTCCGGGGTAGGTGGAAACACCATATATTTT. Translation gives CASTTSGVGGNTIYF.

The count of this clone is one. The V call is TRBV5-4, the J call TRBJ1-2; tentative D call: TRBD1 (6 bases). Germline V gene sequence: CDR1 SGHNT, CDR2 YYREEE (reference sequence). Trimming cost V 2 bases and J 6 bases, with 11 bases left between them. The CDR3 has 13 amino acids. CDR3 sequence: CASSFPGTNGYTF. CDR3 DNA sequence: TGTGCCAGCAGCTTCCCCGGGACAAATGGCTACACCTTC.

This clone was detected ten times or more. This chain links TRBV19 with TRBJ1-1, with 9 positions matching TRBD1. From germline, CDR1 is LNHDA and CDR2 SQIVND (reference sequence). The CDR3 consists of 14 residues. V trimming: 7 bases; J trimming: 3 bases; junction bases outside the gene matches: 6. CDR3 in DNA: TGTGCCAGTACCCCGACAGGGGGGTACACTGAAGCTTTCTTT. Translating it yields CASTPTGGYTEAFF.

DNA of the CDR3: TGTGCCAGCAGTTTCACGGGGAACAATTCACCCCTCCACTTT. Translation: CASSFTGNNSPLHF. The J gene is TRBJ1-6, the V gene TRBV6-6; D is ambiguous. Per the germline V gene, CDR1 is MNHNY and CDR2 is SVGAGI (reference sequence). V shed 4 bases and J shed 7 bases, with 11 bases lying between them. This CDR3 is 14 amino acids long.

This clone was seen a handful of times. This chain links TRBV7-8 with TRBJ2-3, with TRBD2 identical over 7 bases. The germline V gene has CDR1 SGHVS and CDR2 FQNEAQ. The CDR3 loop spans 15 amino acids. V shed 3 bases, J shed 0 bases, and the junction held 3 bases outside the gene matches. The CDR3 nucleotides read TGTGCCAGCAGCTTCCTTAGCGGGAGCACAGATACGCAGTATTTT. This gives the protein CASSFLSGSTDTQYF.